The present T cell receptor (beta chain) was sequenced within a study of identical twins. Points from the study as a whole: Out-of-frame beta chain sequences displayed weaker excess sharing between twins.

Each CDR3 protein is one row after TCRdb ran MiXCR on the 5' RACE reads. The data contain hundreds of thousands of distinct CDR3 sequences, roughly an eighth of them singletons. The sample holds many counts of this clonotype. Its matching antigen is unknown. Germline CDR1 is SGHRS and CDR2 is YFSETQ. V lost 2 bases and J lost 0, with 12 bases in between. The CDR3 extends over 16 amino acids. The sample was also linked to a second study, of yellow fever vaccine responses in identical twins.

This rearrangement joins TRBV5-1 to TRBJ2-1; D is possibly TRBD1 (6 bases). The receptor's source is a young woman in good health. The specimen was CD8+ T cells sorted from blood. CDR3 bases: TGCGCCAGCAGCTTAAGACAGGAGAGCTCCTACAATGAGCAGTTCTTC. This encodes CASSLRQESSYNEQFF.